One T cell receptor beta chain is described in this entry. Its target is not known. The sample belongs to a study of shared clonotypes between healthy human individuals. Broader study findings: The study found lower generation probabilities in non-shared clonotypes than in those shared by all four donors. Blood was the only sampled material, and tissue repertoires likely differ. Clonotype sharing across four donors was observed for around 4.8% of naive CD4 clonotypes.

An approximately 210 ng quantity of DNA, approximately 29,000 T cell genomes, went into the sorted-subset replicate PCRs. Profiled with immunoSEQ multiplex PCR; TCRdb holds only in-frame clones, not every one. The profile shows over a million clones, roughly 74% of them singletons. The CDR3 consists of 14 residues. Germline-derived CDR1 and CDR2 are SGDLS and YYNGEE. Trimming shortened V by 3 bases and J by 2 bases, and 12 bases separated the two germline ends. The specimen sequenced was memory CD4+ T cells from PBMCs. As for subset: CD45RA-negative fraction. The origin of this receptor is a man younger than 35 in good health. Some clones in this sample may be carry-over from other donors' samples. V gene TRBV9 combines with J gene TRBJ2-7; possible D gene TRBD2, 5 bases. The CDR3: CASSGERDPYEQYF. The CDR3 nucleotides are TGTGCCAGCAGCGGGGAACGGGATCCCTACGAGCAGTACTTC.